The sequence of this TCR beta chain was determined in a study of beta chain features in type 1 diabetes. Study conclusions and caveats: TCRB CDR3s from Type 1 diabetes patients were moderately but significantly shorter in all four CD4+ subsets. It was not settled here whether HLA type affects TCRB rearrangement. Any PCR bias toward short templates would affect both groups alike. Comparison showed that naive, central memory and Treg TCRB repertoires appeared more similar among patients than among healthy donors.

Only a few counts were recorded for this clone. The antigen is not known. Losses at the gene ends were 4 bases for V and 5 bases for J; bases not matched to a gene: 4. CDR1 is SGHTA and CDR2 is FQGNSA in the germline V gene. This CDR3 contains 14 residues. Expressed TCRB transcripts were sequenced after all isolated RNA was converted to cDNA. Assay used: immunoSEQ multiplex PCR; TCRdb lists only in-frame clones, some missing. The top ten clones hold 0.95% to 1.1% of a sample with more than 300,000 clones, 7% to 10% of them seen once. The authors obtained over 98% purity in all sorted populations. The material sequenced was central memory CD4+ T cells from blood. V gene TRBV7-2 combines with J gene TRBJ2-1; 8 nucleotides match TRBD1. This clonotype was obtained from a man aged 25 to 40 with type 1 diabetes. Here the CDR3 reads CASSSQTGDNEQFF. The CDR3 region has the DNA TGTGCCAGCAGCTCCCAGACAGGGGACAATGAGCAGTTCTTC.